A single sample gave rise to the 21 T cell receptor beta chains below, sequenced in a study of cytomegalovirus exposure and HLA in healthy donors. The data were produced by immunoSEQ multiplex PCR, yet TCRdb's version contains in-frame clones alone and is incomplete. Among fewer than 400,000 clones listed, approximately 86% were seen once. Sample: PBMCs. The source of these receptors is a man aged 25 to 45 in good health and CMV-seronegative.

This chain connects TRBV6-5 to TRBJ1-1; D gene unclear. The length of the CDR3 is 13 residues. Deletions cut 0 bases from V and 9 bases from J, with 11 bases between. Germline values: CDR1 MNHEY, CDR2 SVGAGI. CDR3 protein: CASSYSGGGKAFF. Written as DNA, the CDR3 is TGTGCCAGCAGTTACTCTGGCGGAGGTAAAGCTTTCTTT.

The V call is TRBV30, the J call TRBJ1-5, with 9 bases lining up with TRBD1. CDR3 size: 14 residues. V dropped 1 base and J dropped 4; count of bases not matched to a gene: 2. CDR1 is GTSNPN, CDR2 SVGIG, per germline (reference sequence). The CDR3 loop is CAWSGGQGNQPQHF. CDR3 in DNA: TGTGCCTGGAGTGGCGGACAGGGGAATCAGCCCCAGCATTTT. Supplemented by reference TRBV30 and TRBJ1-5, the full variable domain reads SQTIHQWPATLVQPVGSPLSLECTVEGTSNPNLYWYRQAAGRGLQLLFYSVGIGQISSEVPQNLSASRPQDRQFILSSKKLLLSDSGFYLCAWSGGQGNQPQHFGDGTRLSIL.

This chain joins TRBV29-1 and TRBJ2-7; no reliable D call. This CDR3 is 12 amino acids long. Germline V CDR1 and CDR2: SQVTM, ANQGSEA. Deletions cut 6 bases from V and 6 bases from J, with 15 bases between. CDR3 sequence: CSVRSHGFEQYF. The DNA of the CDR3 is TGCAGCGTGCGGTCACACGGGTTCGAGCAGTACTTC.

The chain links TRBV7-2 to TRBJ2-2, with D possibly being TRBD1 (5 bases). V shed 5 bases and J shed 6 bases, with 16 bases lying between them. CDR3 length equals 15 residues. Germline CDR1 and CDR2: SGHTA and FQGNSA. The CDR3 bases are TGTGCCAGCAGCCCCCGGAGTGGGGCCGCCGGGGAGCTGTTTTTT. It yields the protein CASSPRSGAAGELFF.

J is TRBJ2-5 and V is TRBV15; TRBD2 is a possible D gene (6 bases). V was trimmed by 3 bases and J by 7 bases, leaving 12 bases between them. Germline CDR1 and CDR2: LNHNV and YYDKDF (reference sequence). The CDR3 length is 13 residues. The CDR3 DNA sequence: TGTGCCACCAGCAGGGGACTCGATCCGACCCAGTACTTC. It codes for CATSRGLDPTQYF.

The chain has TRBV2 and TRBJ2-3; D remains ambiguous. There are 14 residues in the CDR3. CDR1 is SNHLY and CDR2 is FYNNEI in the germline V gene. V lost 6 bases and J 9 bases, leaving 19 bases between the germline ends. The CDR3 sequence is CASSSITTLQTQYF. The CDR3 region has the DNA TGTGCCAGCAGCTCTATAACTACTCTCCAAACGCAGTATTTT.

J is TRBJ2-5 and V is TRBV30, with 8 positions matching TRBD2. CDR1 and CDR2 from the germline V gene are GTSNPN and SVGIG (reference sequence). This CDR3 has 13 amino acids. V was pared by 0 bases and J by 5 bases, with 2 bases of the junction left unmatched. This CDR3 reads CAWSVGGAETQYF. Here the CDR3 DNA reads TGTGCCTGGAGTGTCGGGGGGGCGGAGACCCAGTACTTC.

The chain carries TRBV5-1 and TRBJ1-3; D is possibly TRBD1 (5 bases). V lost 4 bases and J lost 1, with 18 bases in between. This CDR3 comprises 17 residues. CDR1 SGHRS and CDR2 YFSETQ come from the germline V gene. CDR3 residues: CASSQDGRQRSGNTIYF. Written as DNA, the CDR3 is TGCGCCAGCAGCCAGGACGGCAGACAGAGATCTGGAAACACCATATATTTT.

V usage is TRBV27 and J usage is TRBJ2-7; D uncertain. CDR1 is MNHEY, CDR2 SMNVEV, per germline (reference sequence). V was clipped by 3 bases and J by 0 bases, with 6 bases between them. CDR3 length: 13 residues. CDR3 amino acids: CASSFVSSYEQYF. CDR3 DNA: TGTGCCAGCAGTTTCGTTAGCTCCTACGAGCAGTACTTC.

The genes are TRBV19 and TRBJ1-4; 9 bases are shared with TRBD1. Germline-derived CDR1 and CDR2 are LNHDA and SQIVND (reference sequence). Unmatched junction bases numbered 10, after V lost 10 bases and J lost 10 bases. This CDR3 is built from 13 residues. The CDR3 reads CATSTGGLGKLFF. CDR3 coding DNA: TGTGCCACCTCGACAGGGGGTTTGGGAAAACTGTTTTTT. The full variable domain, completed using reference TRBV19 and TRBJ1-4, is DGGITQSPKYLFRKEGQNVTLSCEQNLNHDAMYWYRQDPGQGLRLIYYSQIVNDFQKGDIAEGYSVSREKKESFPLTVTSAQKNPTAFYLCATSTGGLGKLFFGSGTQLSVL.

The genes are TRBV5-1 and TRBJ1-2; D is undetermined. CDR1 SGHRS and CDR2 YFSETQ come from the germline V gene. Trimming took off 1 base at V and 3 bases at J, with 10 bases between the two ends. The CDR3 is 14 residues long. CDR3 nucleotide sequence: TGCGCCAGCAGCTTGCGGGAAAACGACTATGGCTACACCTTC. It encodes CASSLRENDYGYTF.

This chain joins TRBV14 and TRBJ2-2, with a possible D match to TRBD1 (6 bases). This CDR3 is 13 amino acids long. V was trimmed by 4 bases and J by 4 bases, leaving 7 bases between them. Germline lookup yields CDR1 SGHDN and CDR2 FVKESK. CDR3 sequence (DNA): TGTGCCAGCAGCCCCAGGGGCACCGGGGAGCTGTTTTTT. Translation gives CASSPRGTGELFF.

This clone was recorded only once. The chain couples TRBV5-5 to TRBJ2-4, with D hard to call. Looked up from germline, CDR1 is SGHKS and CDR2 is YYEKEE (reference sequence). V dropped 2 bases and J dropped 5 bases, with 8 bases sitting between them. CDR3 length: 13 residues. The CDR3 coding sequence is TGTGCCAGCAGCTTTAACCGGGAAAACATTCAGTACTTC. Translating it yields CASSFNRENIQYF. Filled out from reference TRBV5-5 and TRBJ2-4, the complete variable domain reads DAGVTQSPTHLIKTRGQQVTLRCSPISGHKSVSWYQQVLGQGPQFIFQYYEKEERGRGNFPDRFSARQFPNYSSELNVNALLLGDSALYLCASSFNRENIQYFGAGTRLSVL.

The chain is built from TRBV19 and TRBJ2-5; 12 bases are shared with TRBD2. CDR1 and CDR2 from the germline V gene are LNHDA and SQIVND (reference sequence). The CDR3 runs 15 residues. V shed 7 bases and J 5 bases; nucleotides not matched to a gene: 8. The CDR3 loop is CASTASGGAYETQYF. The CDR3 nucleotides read TGTGCCAGTACCGCTAGCGGGGGGGCCTATGAGACCCAGTACTTC.

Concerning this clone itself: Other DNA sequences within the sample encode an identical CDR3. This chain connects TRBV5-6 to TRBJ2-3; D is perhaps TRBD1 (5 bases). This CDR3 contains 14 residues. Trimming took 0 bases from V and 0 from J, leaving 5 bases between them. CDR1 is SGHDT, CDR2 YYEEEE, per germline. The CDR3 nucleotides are TGTGCCAGCAGCTTGGGGACAAGCACAGATACGCAGTATTTT. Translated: CASSLGTSTDTQYF.

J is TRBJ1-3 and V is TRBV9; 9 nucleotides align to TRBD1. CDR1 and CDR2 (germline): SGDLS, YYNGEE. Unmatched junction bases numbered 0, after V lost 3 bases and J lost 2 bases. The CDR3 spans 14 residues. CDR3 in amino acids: CASSGTGAGNTIYF. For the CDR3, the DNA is TGTGCCAGCAGCGGGACAGGGGCTGGAAACACCATATATTTT.

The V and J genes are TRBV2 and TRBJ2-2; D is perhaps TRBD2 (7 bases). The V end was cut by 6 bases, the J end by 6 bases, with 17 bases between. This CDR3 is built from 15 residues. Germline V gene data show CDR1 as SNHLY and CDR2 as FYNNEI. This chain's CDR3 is CASRERGARAGELFF. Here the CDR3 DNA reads TGTGCCAGCAGGGAACGGGGGGCGCGAGCCGGGGAGCTGTTTTTT.

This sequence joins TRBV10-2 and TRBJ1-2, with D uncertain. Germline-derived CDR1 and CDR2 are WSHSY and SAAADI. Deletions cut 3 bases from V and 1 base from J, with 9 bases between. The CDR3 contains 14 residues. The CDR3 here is CASSEMGSNYGYTF. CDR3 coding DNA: TGCGCCAGCAGTGAAATGGGGAGTAACTATGGCTACACCTTC.

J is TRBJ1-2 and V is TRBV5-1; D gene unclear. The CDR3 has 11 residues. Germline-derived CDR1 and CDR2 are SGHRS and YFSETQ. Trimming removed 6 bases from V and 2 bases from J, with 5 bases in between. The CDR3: CASKLNYGYTF. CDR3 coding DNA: TGCGCCAGCAAACTAAACTATGGCTACACCTTC.

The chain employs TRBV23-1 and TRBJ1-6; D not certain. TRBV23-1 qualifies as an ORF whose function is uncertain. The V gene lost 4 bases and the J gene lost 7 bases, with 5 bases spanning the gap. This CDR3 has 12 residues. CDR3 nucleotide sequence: TGCGCCAGCAGTCCCGAGAATTCACCCCTCCACTTT. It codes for CASSPENSPLHF.

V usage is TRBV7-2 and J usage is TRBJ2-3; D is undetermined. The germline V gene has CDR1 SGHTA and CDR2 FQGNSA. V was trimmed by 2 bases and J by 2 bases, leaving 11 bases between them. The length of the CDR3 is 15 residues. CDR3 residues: CASSLWSDFTDTQYF. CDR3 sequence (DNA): TGTGCCAGCAGCTTATGGTCCGACTTCACAGATACGCAGTATTTT.